The sequence of this T cell receptor beta chain was determined in a study of blood T cell repertoires in COVID-19. Overall study: Sources were T cells, B-cell-depleted T cells, or PBMCs; the material itself was cDNA or gDNA.

Only in-frame clones appear in the TCRdb table, and some are missing; sequencing was by immunoSEQ multiplex PCR. The data show about 300,000 clones, with 70% to 90% seen just once and approximately 5.4% held by the top ten. CDR3 length: 13 amino acids. Trimming at V came to 8 bases and at J to 4 bases, leaving 5 bases not matched to a gene. Germline-derived CDR1 and CDR2 are GTSNPN and SVGIG (reference sequence). This clonotype was sampled from a woman between 25 and 40 years old who had recovered from COVID-19. This rearrangement joins TRBV30 to TRBJ2-2; 9 nucleotides match TRBD2. Material: PBMCs or T cells enriched from blood (not recorded which). The CDR3 DNA is TGTGCCCGCGGGGGGGCGGGCACCGGGGAGCTGTTTTTT. This gives the protein CARGGAGTGELFF.